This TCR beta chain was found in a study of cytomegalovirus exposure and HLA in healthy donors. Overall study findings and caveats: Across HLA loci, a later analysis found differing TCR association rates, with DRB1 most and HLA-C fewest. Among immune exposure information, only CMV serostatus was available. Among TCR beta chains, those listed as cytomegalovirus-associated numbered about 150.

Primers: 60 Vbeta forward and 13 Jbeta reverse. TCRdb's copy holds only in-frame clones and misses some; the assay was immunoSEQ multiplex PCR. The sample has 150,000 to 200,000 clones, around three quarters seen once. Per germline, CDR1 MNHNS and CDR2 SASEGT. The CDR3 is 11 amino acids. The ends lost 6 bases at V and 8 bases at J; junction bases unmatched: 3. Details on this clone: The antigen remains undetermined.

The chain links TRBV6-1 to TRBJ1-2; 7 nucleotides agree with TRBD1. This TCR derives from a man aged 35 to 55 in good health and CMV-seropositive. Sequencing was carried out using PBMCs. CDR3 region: CASSPGGGYTF. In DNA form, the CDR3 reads TGTGCCAGCAGCCCAGGGGGGGGCTACACCTTC.